This T cell receptor (beta chain) was profiled in a study of blood T cell repertoires in COVID-19. Study-level information: There were acute and convalescent COVID-19 samples, and they came from the United States, Italy and Spain. T cells, B-cell-depleted T cells, or PBMCs supplied cDNA or gDNA.

The count of this clone is one. The CDR3 has 17 residues. V was clipped by 0 bases and J by 4 bases, with 17 bases between them. Germline CDR1 and CDR2: MNHNS and SASEGT. In the authors' methods: Researchers report that nucleated cell counts were estimated from reference gene primer amplification. Here immunoSEQ multiplex PCR was the method, and the copy in TCRdb shows in-frame clones only, minus some. The DNA gave D and trimming, while V, J and clone size come from that table. The sample has 340,000 or so clones; around 83% are singletons. Sequencing was carried out using peripheral blood. The J gene is TRBJ2-3, the V gene TRBV6-1; tentative D call: TRBD2 (7 bases). This TCR was sampled from a man aged 30 to 39 with active or convalescent COVID-19. CDR3 amino acids: CASSEAGTRGASDTQYF. The CDR3 DNA is TGTGCCAGCAGTGAAGCCGGGACCCGGGGGGCGTCAGATACGCAGTATTTT.